One T cell receptor (beta chain) is described in this entry. As yet, its antigen is unknown. The data were obtained in a study of cytomegalovirus exposure and HLA in healthy donors. General study findings and limits: Rarity held for most TCR sequences, but there were some public TCRs that occurred in many donors. High specificity and sensitivity for cytomegalovirus status were reported for the classifier. 87-base-pair reads could not separate some V segments, including TRBV6-2 and TRBV6-3. Sequencing likely produced, as an artifact, a cluster of highly shared sequence variants.

The PCR contained 60 Vbeta and 13 Jbeta primers. Clones were sequenced by immunoSEQ multiplex PCR, and TCRdb holds only the in-frame ones, with some missing. The sample holds some 99,000 clones, 70% to 80% seen once. The CDR3 is 13 residues long. Germline assignment: CDR1 SQVTM and CDR2 ANQGSEA. J was trimmed by 2 bases and V by 6 bases; bases with no gene match: 7. This receptor was identified in a female donor in good health and CMV-seronegative. The specimen sequenced was PBMCs. The chain carries TRBV29-1 and TRBJ2-7; 7 bases are a match to TRBD1. CDR3 DNA sequence: TGCAGCGTCCGGGACAGCGATACCTACGAGCAGTACTTC. Translated: CSVRDSDTYEQYF.